Following are 23 T cell receptor beta chains from one sample sequenced in a study of blood T cell repertoires in COVID-19. Profiling relied on immunoSEQ multiplex PCR, and the TCRdb table lists in-frame clones only, not all of them. This repertoire shows over 200,000 clones, 85% to 90% found once; its top ten account for around a sixth. The sequenced sample was PBMCs or T cells enriched from blood (not recorded which). Receptors originate from a man between 18 and 29 years old who had recovered from COVID-19.

The J gene is TRBJ1-5, the V gene TRBV4-1, with 9 bases lining up with TRBD1. Germline-derived CDR1 and CDR2 are MGHRA and YSYEKL. This CDR3 has 14 residues. V lost 3 bases to trimming and J lost 7 bases; unmatched junction nucleotides: 4. The CDR3 sequence is CASSQGQGRQPQHF. The CDR3 bases are TGCGCCAGCAGCCAGGGACAGGGACGGCAGCCCCAGCATTTT.

The CDR3 reads CASSHSSGLSYEQYF. CDR3 bases: TGCGCCAGCAGCCATTCTAGCGGACTATCCTACGAGCAGTACTTC. This chain joins TRBV4-1 and TRBJ2-7; TRBD2 matches at 7 bases. The CDR3 covers 15 residues. V gave up 3 bases and J gave up 1 base; unmatched junction bases: 6. In germline, CDR1 is MGHRA, CDR2 YSYEKL.

This chain links TRBV5-1 with TRBJ2-2, with 8 bases identical to TRBD2. Trimming cost V 4 bases and J 0 bases; bases outside gene matches: 2. The CDR3 spans 15 residues. In germline, CDR1 is SGHRS, CDR2 YFSETQ. The CDR3 bases are TGCGCCAGCAGCCCCGGGGGGGCGAACACCGGGGAGCTGTTTTTT. It yields the protein CASSPGGANTGELFF. The full variable domain, in which reference TRBV5-1 and TRBJ2-2 provide the parts outside the CDR3, is KAGVTQTPRYLIKTRGQQVTLSCSPISGHRSVSWYQQTPGQGLQFLFEYFSETQRNKGNFPGRFSGRQFSNSRSEMNVSTLELGDSALYLCASSPGGANTGELFFGEGSRLTVL.

V gene TRBV11-3 combines with J gene TRBJ2-7; no definite D call. The CDR3 consists of 14 residues. The germline gives CDR1 SGHNT, CDR2 YENEEA. Trimming took 0 bases from V and 1 from J, leaving 7 bases between them. The CDR3 coding sequence is TGTGCCAGCAGCTTAGATCAGGTTTCCTACGAGCAGTACTTC. It yields the protein CASSLDQVSYEQYF.

This clone is a singleton in its sample. The CDR3 sequence is CASSPLALGANSPLHF. The CDR3 DNA reads as TGTGCCAGCAGCCCCCTGGCGTTAGGGGCTAATTCACCCCTCCACTTT. The genes are TRBV7-9 and TRBJ1-6, with D perhaps matching TRBD1 (5 bases). The CDR3 covers 16 residues. Germline values: CDR1 SEHNR, CDR2 FQNEAQ (reference sequence). V dropped 5 bases and J dropped 6 bases, with 17 bases sitting between them.

This clone was recorded only once. The chain employs TRBV19 and TRBJ1-2; D is uncertain. Germline CDR1 reads LNHDA; CDR2 reads SQIVND (reference sequence). The CDR3 loop spans 12 amino acids. CDR3 residues: CASEAVRYGYTF. Here the CDR3 DNA reads TGTGCGTCCGAAGCGGTACGCTATGGCTACACCTTC. The full variable domain, with the rest looked up from reference TRBV19 and TRBJ1-2, is DGGITQSPKYLFRKEGQNVTLSCEQNLNHDAMYWYRQDPGQGLRLIYYSQIVNDFQKGDIAEGYSVSREKKESFPLTVTSAQKNPTAFYLCASEAVRYGYTFGSGTRLTVV.

The chain couples TRBV10-1 to TRBJ1-2; D remains ambiguous. Germline CDR1 and CDR2: WNHNN and SYGVQD (reference sequence). Trimming took 4 bases from V and 2 from J, leaving 8 bases between them. The CDR3 is 13 amino acids. CDR3 nucleotides: TGCGCCAGCAGTGGAGTTCCCAACTATGGCTACACCTTC. This sequence encodes CASSGVPNYGYTF.

The chain is built from TRBV7-2 and TRBJ2-3, with 12 bases aligning to TRBD2. Trimming took 8 bases from V and 6 from J; bases not matched to a gene: 9. The CDR3 is 15 amino acids. Germline-derived CDR1 and CDR2 are SGHTA and FQGNSA. The CDR3 DNA sequence: TGTGCCAGCGGCCGGGCTAGCGGGAGGGGGGATACGCAGTATTTT. Protein product: CASGRASGRGDTQYF.

The chain has TRBV14 and TRBJ2-7; 11 bases map to TRBD2. Germline CDR1 and CDR2: SGHDN and FVKESK. The CDR3 is made up of 17 amino acids. V trimming: 3 bases; J trimming: 1 base; junction bases outside the gene matches: 8. The CDR3 region is CASSHPTGTSGSYEQYF. As DNA, the CDR3 is TGTGCCAGCAGCCACCCAACCGGGACTAGCGGTTCCTACGAGCAGTACTTC.

The rearrangement joins TRBV2 to TRBJ2-1; 8 nucleotides align to TRBD2. V was pared by 5 bases and J by 1 base, with 4 bases of the junction left unmatched. The germline CDR1 and CDR2 sequences are SNHLY and FYNNEI. This CDR3 is 15 amino acids long. CDR3 loop: CASSFKRGSYNEQFF. The CDR3 DNA reads TGTGCCAGCAGTTTCAAGCGGGGGTCCTACAATGAGCAGTTCTTC.

The chain uses TRBV5-1 and TRBJ2-1, with a tentative D call TRBD2 (6 bases). The CDR3 extends over 16 amino acids. Trimming left V 4 bases short and J 7 bases short, with 21 bases between. The germline gives CDR1 SGHRS, CDR2 YFSETQ. CDR3 sequence: CASSGATGEVLNEQFF. In nucleotides, the CDR3 is TGCGCCAGCAGCGGAGCGACGGGAGAAGTTTTAAATGAGCAGTTCTTC.

The chain links TRBV10-1 to TRBJ2-3; 7 positions match TRBD1. CDR3 length equals 14 residues. Trimming cost V 4 bases and J 4 bases; bases outside gene matches: 5. Germline V gives CDR1 WNHNN, CDR2 SYGVQD (reference sequence). The CDR3 DNA reads as TGCGCCAGCAGTGTCGACAGGGAAGCAGATACGCAGTATTTT. Amino acid sequence: CASSVDREADTQYF.

The chain couples TRBV9 to TRBJ1-6, with 7 bases matching TRBD1. The germline gives CDR1 SGDLS, CDR2 YYNGEE. CDR3 length: 15 amino acids. J was trimmed by 7 bases and V by 4 bases; bases with no gene match: 8. CDR3 protein: CASSTPTGQNSPLHF. The CDR3 DNA follows: TGTGCCAGCAGCACCCCGACAGGGCAGAATTCACCCCTCCACTTT. The full variable domain, in which reference TRBV9 and TRBJ1-6 provide the parts outside the CDR3, is DSGVTQTPKHLITATGQRVTLRCSPRSGDLSVYWYQQSLDQGLQFLIQYYNGEERAKGNILERFSAQQFPDLHSELNLSSLELGDSALYFCASSTPTGQNSPLHFGNGTRLTVT.

The V call is TRBV6-5, the J call TRBJ1-4; possibly TRBD1 for D (5 bases). Trimming stripped 5 bases from V and 5 bases from J, with 15 bases between. Germline V gene data show CDR1 as MNHEY and CDR2 as SVGAGI. The CDR3 covers 15 residues. CDR3 DNA sequence: TGTGCCAGCAGTAGAGACAGCGAGTCGAATGAAAAACTGTTTTTT. Translation: CASSRDSESNEKLFF.

This chain uses TRBV6-5 with TRBJ1-6; D unresolved. Germline V gives CDR1 MNHEY, CDR2 SVGAGI. The CDR3 consists of 13 residues. The V end was cut by 2 bases, the J end by 6 bases, with 5 bases between. The CDR3 region is CASSYQSNSPLHF. The CDR3 DNA reads as TGTGCCAGCAGTTACCAATCTAATTCACCCCTCCACTTT.

The chain carries TRBV5-1 and TRBJ1-6; TRBD1 matches 9 bases. Germline V lookup: CDR1 SGHRS, CDR2 YFSETQ. After removal of 3 bases from V and 10 bases from J, the junction contained 5 bases not matched to a gene. The CDR3 has 14 residues. The CDR3 DNA is TGCGCCAGCAGCTGGGGACAGGGTGAATCACCCCTCCACTTT. Its translation: CASSWGQGESPLHF.

The rearrangement links TRBV3-1 (or the pseudogene TRBV3-2) to TRBJ1-3; 7 nucleotides align to TRBD1. V lost 5 bases and J lost 4; bases outside the gene matches: 5. Germline CDR1 and CDR2: LGHDT and YNNKEL (reference sequence). This CDR3 has 14 amino acids. In nucleotides, the CDR3 is TGTGCCAGCAGCGTTGACAGGGCAGGAAACACCATATATTTT. Translation: CASSVDRAGNTIYF.

Written as DNA, the CDR3 is TGTGCCAGCAGCGCTACAGGGTACGAGCAGTACTTC. Its protein is CASSATGYEQYF. V usage is TRBV7-8 and J usage is TRBJ2-7; D perhaps matches TRBD1 (6 bases). Germline-derived CDR1 and CDR2 are SGHVS and FQNEAQ. The ends were cut back, 5 bases at V and 4 bases at J, with 9 bases in the middle. The CDR3 is made up of 12 amino acids.

The rearrangement uses TRBV3-1 (or the pseudogene TRBV3-2) and TRBJ2-7; 11 bases fit TRBD1. CDR3 length: 17 residues. Germline loops: CDR1 LGHDT, CDR2 YNNKEL (reference sequence). With 2 bases clipped from V and 2 bases from J, the junction kept 8 bases outside the gene matches. CDR3 in amino acids: CASSQRMGTGGTYEQYF. In nucleotides, the CDR3 is TGTGCCAGCAGCCAAAGGATGGGGACAGGGGGAACCTACGAGCAGTACTTC.

The gene calls are TRBV7-2 and TRBJ2-5, with D possibly TRBD2 on 6 matching bases. Trimming took 3 bases from V and 1 from J, leaving 9 bases between them. This CDR3 is 14 amino acids long. Germline V gives CDR1 SGHTA, CDR2 FQGNSA. The CDR3 region has the DNA TGTGCCAGCAGCTTCGCGGGGAGCCAAGAGACCCAGTACTTC. The encoded protein is CASSFAGSQETQYF.

The V and J genes are TRBV4-1 and TRBJ2-5; D unresolved. CDR1 and CDR2 from the germline V gene are MGHRA and YSYEKL. V lost 5 bases to trimming and J lost 5 bases, with 12 bases between them. CDR3 length equals 13 residues. The CDR3 here is CASSDGPTETQYF. The CDR3, as DNA: TGCGCCAGCAGCGATGGGCCGACCGAGACCCAGTACTTC.

This chain links TRBV15 with TRBJ1-1; D unresolved. CDR1 LNHNV and CDR2 YYDKDF come from the germline V gene (reference sequence). V was trimmed by 1 base and J by 1 base, leaving 13 bases between them. This CDR3 has 16 residues. The CDR3 reads CATSRAPKGANTEAFF. The CDR3 DNA reads TGTGCCACCAGCAGAGCCCCGAAGGGAGCGAACACTGAAGCTTTCTTT.

The chain combines TRBV19 with TRBJ1-5, with 7 bases that match TRBD1. J gave up 1 base and V 0 bases, and 0 bases lay outside the gene matches. In germline, CDR1 is LNHDA, CDR2 SQIVND (reference sequence). The CDR3 length is 15 residues. This CDR3 reads CASSIEQGSNQPQHF. For the CDR3, the DNA is TGTGCCAGTAGTATAGAACAGGGGAGCAATCAGCCCCAGCATTTT. The full variable domain, completed using reference TRBV19 and TRBJ1-5, is DGGITQSPKYLFRKEGQNVTLSCEQNLNHDAMYWYRQDPGQGLRLIYYSQIVNDFQKGDIAEGYSVSREKKESFPLTVTSAQKNPTAFYLCASSIEQGSNQPQHFGDGTRLSIL.